The clone carrying this T cell receptor beta chain was seen at least ten times. What it binds is unknown. Template switching added a universal primer site; cDNA carried unique molecular identifiers. TCRdb reprocessed the 5' RACE reads with MiXCR, giving one entry per CDR3 protein. The data contain 690,000 or so distinct CDR3 sequences, 8.6% of them seen just once; the ten biggest clones take up 0.98%. The data are from a study of identical twins. Study-level results: The abundant beta clonotypes from cord blood had fewer insertions, and memory repertoires had none of this. When twins shared out-of-frame alpha sequences, those sequences had excess low generation probability.

The CDR3 is 13 amino acids. Germline CDR1 and CDR2: MNHEY and SMNVEV (reference sequence). Trimming took off 3 bases at V and 2 bases at J, with 8 bases between the two ends. Only healthy Caucasians were included as donors. This sample was also put to use in a study of yellow fever vaccine responses in identical twins.

The chain couples TRBV27 to TRBJ2-7, with D uncertain. Sequencing was done on a sample of PBMCs. This receptor was taken from a woman between 18 and 30 years old in good health. The CDR3 sequence is CASSLTETYEQYF. DNA of the CDR3: TGTGCCAGCAGTTTGACGGAAACCTACGAGCAGTACTTC.